This entry describes one T cell receptor (beta chain). Its antigen remains unidentified. This CDR3 has 12 residues. Germline V gene sequence: CDR1 MDHEN, CDR2 SYDVKM. The V end was cut by 8 bases, the J end by 5 bases, with 13 bases between. This sample's time point: cycle 4 day 1 (C4D1), after more than 5 weeks of nivolumab. Exposure to brentuximab vedotin varied, and each patient had relapsed following autologous stem cell transplantation. TCRdb's copy holds only in-frame clones and misses some; the assay was immunoSEQ multiplex PCR. The sample records approximately 84,000 clones, over 80% being singletons. The data were obtained in a study of PD-1 blockade in classical Hodgkin lymphoma. General study findings and limits: Newly diagnosed patients reportedly had lower baseline TCR diversity than healthy donors. Newly diagnosed patients and complete responders had comparable diversity at baseline. In CD4+ cells, TCR diversity went up significantly by C4D1, but in CD8+ cells it did not. Nivolumab initiation under 1 year post-ASCT meant exclusion.

V and J are TRBV28 and TRBJ2-7, with D uncertain. The sample was peripheral blood mononuclear cells (PBMCs), taken before the fourth cycle of nivolumab. This receptor was taken from a human donor with classical Hodgkin lymphoma. The CDR3 is CASDKGTDEQYF. The CDR3 region has the DNA TGTGCCAGCGATAAGGGAACCGACGAGCAGTACTTC.